This TCR beta chain appears in the sequencing data of a study of T cells in Graves' hyperthyroidism and ophthalmopathy. This clonotype was observed at least ten times. Its cognate antigen is unknown. TCR beta CDR3 regions were amplified from RNA transcripts. First-round RT-PCR of the TCR CDR3 relied on the HTBI primer set. One entry per CDR3 protein results from TCRdb running MiXCR on the multiplex PCR reads. The sample lists around 500,000 distinct CDR3 sequences, approximately 15% occurring once. The study, taken as a whole, reports: In validation, the model predicted ophthalmopathy. These predictions came a median roughly 6.5 months before onset.

The CDR3 has 14 residues. V lost 4 bases and J lost 3, with 11 bases in between. The germline V gene encodes CDR1 SGHRS and CDR2 YFSETQ. The sequence was obtained from a woman between 35 and 50 years old with Graves' hyperthyroidism. The source material was blood. The chain recombines TRBV5-1 with TRBJ2-4, with D possibly matching TRBD1 (7 bases). The CDR3 DNA sequence: TGCGCCAGCAGCGGCCAGGGGGGCAAAAACATTCAGTACTTC. Translation: CASSGQGGKNIQYF.